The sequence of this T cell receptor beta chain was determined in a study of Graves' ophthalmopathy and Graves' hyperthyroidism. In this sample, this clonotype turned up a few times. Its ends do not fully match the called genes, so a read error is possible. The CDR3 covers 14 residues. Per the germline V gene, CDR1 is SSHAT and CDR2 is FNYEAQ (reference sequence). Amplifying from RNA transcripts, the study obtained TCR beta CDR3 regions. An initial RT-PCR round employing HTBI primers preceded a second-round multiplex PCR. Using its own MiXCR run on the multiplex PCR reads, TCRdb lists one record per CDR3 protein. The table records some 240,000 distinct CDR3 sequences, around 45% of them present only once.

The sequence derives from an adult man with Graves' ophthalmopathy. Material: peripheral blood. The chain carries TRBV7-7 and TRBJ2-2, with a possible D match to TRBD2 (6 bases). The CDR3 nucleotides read TGTGCTAGCAGCTTAGCGGTGGGGACCGGGGAGCTGTTTTTT. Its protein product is CASSLAVGTGELFF.